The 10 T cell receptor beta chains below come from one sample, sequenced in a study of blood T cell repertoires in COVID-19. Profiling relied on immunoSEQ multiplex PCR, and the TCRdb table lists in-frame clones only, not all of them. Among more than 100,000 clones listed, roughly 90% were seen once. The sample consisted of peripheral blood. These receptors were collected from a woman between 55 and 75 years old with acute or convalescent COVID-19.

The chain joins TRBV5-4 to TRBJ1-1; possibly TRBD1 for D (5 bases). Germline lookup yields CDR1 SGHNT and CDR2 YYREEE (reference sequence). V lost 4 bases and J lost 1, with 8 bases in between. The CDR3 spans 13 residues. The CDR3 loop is CASSPTGNTEAFF. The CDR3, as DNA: TGTGCCAGCAGCCCTACAGGGAACACTGAAGCTTTCTTT.

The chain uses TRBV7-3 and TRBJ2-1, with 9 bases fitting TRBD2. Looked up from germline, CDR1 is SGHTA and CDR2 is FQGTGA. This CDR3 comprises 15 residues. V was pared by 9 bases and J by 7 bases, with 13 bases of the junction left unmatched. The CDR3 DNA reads TGTGCCAGTACCCCCTCGGGACTAGCATTTAATGAGCAGTTCTTC. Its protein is CASTPSGLAFNEQFF.

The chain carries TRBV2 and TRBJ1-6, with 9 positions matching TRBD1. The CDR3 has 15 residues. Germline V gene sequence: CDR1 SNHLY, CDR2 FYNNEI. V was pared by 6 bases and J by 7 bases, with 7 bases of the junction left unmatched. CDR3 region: CASREDRGDNSPLHF. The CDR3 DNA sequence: TGTGCCAGCAGGGAGGACAGGGGAGACAATTCACCCCTCCACTTT.

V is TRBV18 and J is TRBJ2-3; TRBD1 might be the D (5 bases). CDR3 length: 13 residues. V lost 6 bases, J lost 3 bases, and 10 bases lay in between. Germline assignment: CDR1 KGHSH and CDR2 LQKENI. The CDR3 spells CASSLRETDTQYF. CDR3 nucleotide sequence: TGTGCCAGCTCGCTCAGGGAAACAGATACGCAGTATTTT. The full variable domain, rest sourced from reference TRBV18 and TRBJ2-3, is NAGVMQNPRHLVRRRGQEARLRCSPMKGHSHVYWYRQLPEEGLKFMVYLQKENIIDESGMPKERFSAEFPKEGPSILRIQQVVRGDSAAYFCASSLRETDTQYFGPGTRLTVL.

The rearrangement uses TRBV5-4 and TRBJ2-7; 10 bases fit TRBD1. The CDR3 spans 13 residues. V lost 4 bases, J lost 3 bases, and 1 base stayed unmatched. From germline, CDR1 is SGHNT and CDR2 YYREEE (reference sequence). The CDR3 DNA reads TGTGCCAGCAGCGACAGGGGGCTCTACGAGCAGTACTTC. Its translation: CASSDRGLYEQYF.

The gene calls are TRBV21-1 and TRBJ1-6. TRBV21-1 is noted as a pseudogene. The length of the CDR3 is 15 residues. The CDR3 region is CAPRGGRSLGSPLHF. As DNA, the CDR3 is TGTGCCCCCCGGGGAGGGAGAAGCCTAGGATCACCCCTCCACTTT.

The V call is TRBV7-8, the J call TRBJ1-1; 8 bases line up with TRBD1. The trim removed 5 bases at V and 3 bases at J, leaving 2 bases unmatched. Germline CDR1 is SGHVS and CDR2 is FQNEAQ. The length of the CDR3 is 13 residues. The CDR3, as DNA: TGTGCCAGCAGCACGGACAGGGACACTGAAGCTTTCTTT. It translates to CASSTDRDTEAFF. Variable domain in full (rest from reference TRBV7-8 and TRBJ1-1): GAGVSQSPRYKVAKRGQDVALRCDPISGHVSLFWYQQALGQGPEFLTYFQNEAQLDKSGLPSDRFFAERPEGSVSTLKIQRTQQEDSAVYLCASSTDRDTEAFFGQGTRLTVV.

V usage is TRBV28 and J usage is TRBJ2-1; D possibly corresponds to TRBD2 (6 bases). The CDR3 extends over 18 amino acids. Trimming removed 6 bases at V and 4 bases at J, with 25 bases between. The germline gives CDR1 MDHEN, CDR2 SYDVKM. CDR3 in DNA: TGTGCCAGCAGCCCCCTCGGTGGGGCGGGGAAAACTTACAATGAGCAGTTCTTC. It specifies CASSPLGGAGKTYNEQFF.

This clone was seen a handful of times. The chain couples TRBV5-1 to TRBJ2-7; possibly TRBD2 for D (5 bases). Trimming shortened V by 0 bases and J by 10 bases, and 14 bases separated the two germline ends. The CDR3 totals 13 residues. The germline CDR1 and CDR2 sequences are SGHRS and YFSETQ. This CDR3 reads CASSLARGIIQYF. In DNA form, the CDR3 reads TGCGCCAGCAGCTTGGCCCGGGGAATAATTCAGTACTTC.

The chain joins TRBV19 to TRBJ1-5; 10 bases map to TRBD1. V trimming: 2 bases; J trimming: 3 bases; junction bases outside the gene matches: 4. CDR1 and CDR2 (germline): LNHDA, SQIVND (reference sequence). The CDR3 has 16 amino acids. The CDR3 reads CASSILGQGDNQPQHF. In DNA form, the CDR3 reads TGTGCCAGTAGTATACTCGGACAGGGGGACAATCAGCCCCAGCATTTT.